The next 20 T cell receptor beta chains were all read from a single sample in a study of a mutant IDH1 vaccine in newly diagnosed glioma. Sequencing used immunoSEQ multiplex PCR; TCRdb keeps in-frame clones, though not all of them. The data contain about 21,000 clones, approximately 89% of them singletons. These receptors' antigens are unknown. Time point meaning: week 11, during vaccination. Each vaccine dose was 300 ug of mutant IDH1 20-mer peptide, with topical imiquimod. This material consisted of PBMCs, taken from a glioma patient whose treatment included an IDH1 peptide vaccine. The receptors were sampled from a woman in her thirties or forties with glioma.

V and J are TRBV7-9 and TRBJ1-1, with 7 nucleotides matching TRBD1. Unmatched junction bases numbered 7, after V lost 7 bases and J lost 2 bases. The CDR3 contains 14 residues. The V gene's germline CDR1 is SEHNR and CDR2 FQNEAQ (reference sequence). The DNA of the CDR3 is TGTGCCAGCATTGGAACAGGGGCCAACACTGAAGCTTTCTTT. Encoded protein: CASIGTGANTEAFF.

This sequence joins TRBV7-2 and TRBJ1-1, with TRBD1 as a possible D gene (5 bases). Germline V CDR1 and CDR2: SGHTA, FQGNSA. V shed 3 bases and J shed 5 bases, with 10 bases lying between them. The CDR3 spans 13 residues. CDR3 DNA: TGTGCCAGCAGCTTCTTCAGGGAGACTGAAGCTTTCTTT. This codes for CASSFFRETEAFF.

The genes are TRBV15 and TRBJ2-6; 8 nucleotides align to TRBD2. Germline V lookup: CDR1 LNHNV, CDR2 YYDKDF (reference sequence). J gave up 3 bases and V 3 bases, and 7 bases lay outside the gene matches. The length of the CDR3 is 17 residues. The CDR3 region has the DNA TGTGCCACCAGCAGGGCCGGGGGGGTAGGTGGGGCCAACGTCCTGACTTTC. Translation: CATSRAGGVGGANVLTF.

V and J are TRBV15 and TRBJ2-6, with a tentative D call TRBD1 (5 bases). Looked up from germline, CDR1 is LNHNV and CDR2 is YYDKDF (reference sequence). The CDR3 has 16 residues. The ends were cut back, 5 bases at V and 0 bases at J, with 11 bases in the middle. The CDR3 DNA reads as TGTGCCACCAGCGGGGCAGGGCCCTCTGGGGCCAACGTCCTGACTTTC. It specifies CATSGAGPSGANVLTF.

The gene calls are TRBV4-1 and TRBJ2-7, with 7 bases lining up with TRBD2. This CDR3 is built from 13 residues. Germline CDR1 reads MGHRA; CDR2 reads YSYEKL. V lost 4 bases and J lost 2; bases outside the gene matches: 2. This CDR3 is CASSPGLTYEQYF. In DNA form, the CDR3 reads TGCGCCAGCAGCCCGGGACTAACCTACGAGCAGTACTTC.

The count of this clone is one. Other DNA sequences in this specimen translate into the identical CDR3. This chain links TRBV2 with TRBJ2-7; 10 positions match TRBD2. Germline V CDR1 and CDR2: SNHLY, FYNNEI. There are 15 residues in the CDR3. With V trimmed by 3 bases and J by 4 bases, 6 bases remained unmatched. The CDR3 DNA reads TGTGCCAGCAGTGAGGGTCTAGCGGGGGTTTACGAGCAGTACTTC. Its translation is CASSEGLAGVYEQYF.

The J gene is TRBJ2-5, the V gene TRBV7-9; 7 bases fit TRBD2. The ends lost 1 base at V and 8 bases at J; junction bases unmatched: 1. This CDR3 comprises 12 residues. In germline, CDR1 is SEHNR, CDR2 FQNEAQ (reference sequence). CDR3 coding DNA: TGTGCCAGCAGCTTAGAAGCGGGAACCCAGTACTTC. It specifies CASSLEAGTQYF.

The chain uses TRBV18 and TRBJ2-5; a possible D gene is TRBD2 (5 bases). The CDR3 consists of 13 residues. Trimming took 5 bases from V and 5 from J, leaving 12 bases between them. The germline CDR1 and CDR2 sequences are KGHSH and LQKENI. This chain's CDR3 is CASSSTRPETQYF. The DNA of the CDR3 is TGTGCCAGCTCATCTACTAGACCTGAGACCCAGTACTTC. Drawing the rest from reference TRBV18 and TRBJ2-5, the complete variable domain is NAGVMQNPRHLVRRRGQEARLRCSPMKGHSHVYWYRQLPEEGLKFMVYLQKENIIDESGMPKERFSAEFPKEGPSILRIQQVVRGDSAAYFCASSSTRPETQYFGPGTRLLVL.

This sequence joins TRBV19 and TRBJ2-2; D uncertain. The CDR3 totals 14 residues. V lost 9 bases, J lost 7 bases, and 18 bases lay in between. CDR1 is LNHDA, CDR2 SQIVND, per germline (reference sequence). The CDR3, as DNA: TGTGCCAGCCGCAGGTCCGGTGAGGTCGGGGAGCTGTTTTTT. Translated, it gives CASRRSGEVGELFF.

V is TRBV25-1 and J is TRBJ1-5; possible D gene TRBD1, 6 bases. The CDR3 consists of 18 residues. V was cut by 4 bases and J by 0 bases, with 19 bases left in between. Germline V gene lookup returns CDR1 MGHDK and CDR2 SYGVNS. Here the CDR3 reads CASSALLREGDSNQPQHF. In DNA form, the CDR3 reads TGTGCCAGCAGTGCCCTCCTGCGGGAGGGGGATAGCAATCAGCCCCAGCATTTT.

The CDR3 DNA sequence: TGTGCCAGCAGCATCGGGGAGACCCAGTACTTC. Its translation: CASSIGETQYF. The chain has TRBV7-9 and TRBJ2-5, with D unresolved. The CDR3 extends over 11 amino acids. Germline V gene lookup returns CDR1 SEHNR and CDR2 FQNEAQ (reference sequence). V was pared by 5 bases and J by 5 bases, with 6 bases between.

The rearrangement links TRBV6-5 to TRBJ2-2; D unclear. The germline V gene has CDR1 MNHEY and CDR2 SVGAGI. V was clipped by 6 bases and J by 0 bases, with 8 bases between them. This CDR3 has 14 residues. CDR3 in DNA: TGTGCCAGCAGGCCGTGGCCGAACACCGGGGAGCTGTTTTTT. This gives the protein CASRPWPNTGELFF.

In the case of this clone: The junction does not match germline at one end; this may be a read error. The chain joins TRBV14 to TRBJ2-1, with D hard to call. The CDR3 is made up of 14 amino acids. The V gene's germline CDR1 is SGHDN and CDR2 FVKESK. The CDR3 region is CASSQDRGYTEQFF. Written as DNA, the CDR3 is TGTGCCAGCAGCCAAGACCGTGGCTACACTGAGCAGTTCTTC. The full variable domain, with the rest looked up from reference TRBV14 and TRBJ2-1, is EAGVTQFPSHSVIEKGQTVTLRCDPISGHDNLYWYRRVMGKEIKFLLHFVKESKQDESGMPNNRFLAERTGGTYSTLKVQPAELEDSGVYFCASSQDRGYTEQFFGPGTRLTVL.

The chain employs TRBV6-5 and TRBJ1-1, with TRBD1 identical over 9 bases. J lost 4 bases, V lost 6 bases, and 3 bases had no gene match. The germline V gene has CDR1 MNHEY and CDR2 SVGAGI. This CDR3 is built from 13 residues. The CDR3 loop is CASRTGGGTEAFF. CDR3 nucleotide sequence: TGTGCCAGCAGAACAGGGGGCGGCACTGAAGCTTTCTTT.

V usage is TRBV7-9 and J usage is TRBJ2-2, with D maybe TRBD2 (5 bases). Deletions cut 3 bases from V and 7 bases from J, with 21 bases between. Germline V CDR1 and CDR2: SEHNR, FQNEAQ (reference sequence). This CDR3 has 17 residues. As DNA, the CDR3 is TGTGCCAGCAGCTTTACCGAGGTGATAGCGCTACACGGGGAGCTGTTTTTT. Translation: CASSFTEVIALHGELFF. Full variable domain (rest looked up from reference TRBV7-9 and TRBJ2-2): DTGVSQNPRHKITKRGQNVTFRCDPISEHNRLYWYRQTLGQGPEFLTYFQNEAQLEKSRLLSDRFSAERPKGSFSTLEIQRTEQGDSAMYLCASSFTEVIALHGELFFGEGSRLTVL.

CDR3 in amino acids: CASYDSPGLEAFF. The CDR3 coding sequence is TGCGCCAGCTATGATAGCCCGGGGTTGGAAGCTTTCTTT. The chain joins TRBV5-1 to TRBJ1-1; D remains ambiguous. Germline CDR1 SGHRS, CDR2 YFSETQ. The CDR3 extends over 13 amino acids. V lost 7 bases to trimming and J lost 8 bases, with 18 bases between them. Complete variable domain (other parts from reference TRBV5-1 and TRBJ1-1): KAGVTQTPRYLIKTRGQQVTLSCSPISGHRSVSWYQQTPGQGLQFLFEYFSETQRNKGNFPGRFSGRQFSNSRSEMNVSTLELGDSALYLCASYDSPGLEAFFGQGTRLTVV.

This clone was seen a few times. The rearrangement links TRBV6-5 to TRBJ1-1; weak D call: TRBD1 (5 bases). The CDR3 is made up of 15 amino acids. V was shortened by 0 bases and J by 3 bases, with 11 bases between the two germline ends. Germline-derived CDR1 and CDR2 are MNHEY and SVGAGI. CDR3 nucleotide sequence: TGTGCCAGCAGTTACTCGACCCAGGGCTACACTGAAGCTTTCTTT. It is translated as CASSYSTQGYTEAFF.

V is TRBV15 and J is TRBJ2-5, with 7 bases aligning to TRBD2. The CDR3 contains 16 residues. V lost 3 bases and J lost 1; bases outside the gene matches: 8. Germline CDR1 LNHNV, CDR2 YYDKDF (reference sequence). CDR3 DNA: TGTGCCACCAGCAGTTGGGGGTGGGAGGGCCAAGAGACCCAGTACTTC. Encoded protein: CATSSWGWEGQETQYF.

The chain links TRBV30 to TRBJ1-1; D call uncertain. Trimming took 2 bases from V and 6 from J, leaving 7 bases between them. The CDR3 contains 11 residues. Looked up from germline, CDR1 is GTSNPN and CDR2 is SVGIG (reference sequence). The CDR3 protein is CAWSSKSEAFF. In nucleotides, the CDR3 is TGTGCCTGGAGTTCGAAGTCTGAAGCTTTCTTT.

The rearrangement links TRBV9 to TRBJ1-2; 7 bases agree with TRBD1. Germline assignment: CDR1 SGDLS and CDR2 YYNGEE. The CDR3 has 14 residues. The J segment lost 4 bases and the V segment lost 3 bases, leaving 6 bases of the junction unmatched. CDR3: CASSGDREGYGYTF. The CDR3 DNA follows: TGTGCCAGCAGCGGAGACAGGGAGGGCTATGGCTACACCTTC.